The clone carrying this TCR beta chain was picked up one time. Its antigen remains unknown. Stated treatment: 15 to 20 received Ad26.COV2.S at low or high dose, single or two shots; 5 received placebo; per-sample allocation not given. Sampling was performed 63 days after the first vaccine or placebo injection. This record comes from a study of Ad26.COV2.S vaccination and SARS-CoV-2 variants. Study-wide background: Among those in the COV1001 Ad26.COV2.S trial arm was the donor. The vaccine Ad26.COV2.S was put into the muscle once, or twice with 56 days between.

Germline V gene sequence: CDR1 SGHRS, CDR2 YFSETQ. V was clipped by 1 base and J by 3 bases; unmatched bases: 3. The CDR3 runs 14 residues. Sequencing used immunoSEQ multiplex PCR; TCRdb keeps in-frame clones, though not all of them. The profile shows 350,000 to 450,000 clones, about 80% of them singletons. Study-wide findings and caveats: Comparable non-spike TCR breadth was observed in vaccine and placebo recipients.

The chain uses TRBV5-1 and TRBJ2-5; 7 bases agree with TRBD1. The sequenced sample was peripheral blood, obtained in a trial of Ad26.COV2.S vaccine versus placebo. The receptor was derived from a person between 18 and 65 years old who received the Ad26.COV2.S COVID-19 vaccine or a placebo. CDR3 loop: CASSLRTGEETQYF. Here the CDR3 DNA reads TGCGCCAGCAGCTTGAGGACAGGTGAAGAGACCCAGTACTTC.